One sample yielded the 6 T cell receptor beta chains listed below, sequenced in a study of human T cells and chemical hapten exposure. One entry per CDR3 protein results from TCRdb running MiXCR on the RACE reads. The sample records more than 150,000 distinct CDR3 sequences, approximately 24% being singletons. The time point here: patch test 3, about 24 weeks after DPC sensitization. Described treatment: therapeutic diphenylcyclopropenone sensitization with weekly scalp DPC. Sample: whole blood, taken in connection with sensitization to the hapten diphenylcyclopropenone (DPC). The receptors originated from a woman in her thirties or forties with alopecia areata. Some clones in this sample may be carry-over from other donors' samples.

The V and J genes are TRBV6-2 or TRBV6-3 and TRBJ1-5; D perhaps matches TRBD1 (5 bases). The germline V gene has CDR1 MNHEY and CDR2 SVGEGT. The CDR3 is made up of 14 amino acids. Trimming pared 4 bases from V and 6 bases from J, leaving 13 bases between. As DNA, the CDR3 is TGTGCCAGCAGTTCAGGGAATTTGATTCAGCCCCAGCATTTT. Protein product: CASSSGNLIQPQHF.

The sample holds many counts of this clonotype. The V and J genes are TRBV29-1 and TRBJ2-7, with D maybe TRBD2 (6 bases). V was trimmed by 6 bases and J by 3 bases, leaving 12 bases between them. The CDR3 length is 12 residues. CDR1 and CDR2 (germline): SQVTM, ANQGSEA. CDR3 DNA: TGCAGCGTCGGCGGAGGGAGCTACGAGCAGTACTTC. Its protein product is CSVGGGSYEQYF.

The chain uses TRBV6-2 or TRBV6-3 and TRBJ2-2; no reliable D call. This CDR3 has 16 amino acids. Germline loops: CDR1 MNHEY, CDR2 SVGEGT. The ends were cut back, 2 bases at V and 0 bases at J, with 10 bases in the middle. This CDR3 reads CASSYGSNPNTGELFF. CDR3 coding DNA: TGTGCCAGCAGTTACGGAAGCAATCCGAACACCGGGGAGCTGTTTTTT.

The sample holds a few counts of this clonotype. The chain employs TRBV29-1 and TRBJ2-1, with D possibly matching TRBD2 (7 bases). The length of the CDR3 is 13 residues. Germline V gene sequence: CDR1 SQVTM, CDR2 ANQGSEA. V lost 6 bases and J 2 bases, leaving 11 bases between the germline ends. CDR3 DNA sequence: TGCAGCGTGCGGGGGCTTGCCTACAATGAGCAGTTCTTC. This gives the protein CSVRGLAYNEQFF.

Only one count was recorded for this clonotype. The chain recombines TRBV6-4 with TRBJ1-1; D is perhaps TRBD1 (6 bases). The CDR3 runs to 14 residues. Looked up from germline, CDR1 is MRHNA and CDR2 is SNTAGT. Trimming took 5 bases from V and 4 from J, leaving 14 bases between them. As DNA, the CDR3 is TGTGCCAGCAGTCGGGACACTGTAAGCACTGAAGCTTTCTTT. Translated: CASSRDTVSTEAFF.

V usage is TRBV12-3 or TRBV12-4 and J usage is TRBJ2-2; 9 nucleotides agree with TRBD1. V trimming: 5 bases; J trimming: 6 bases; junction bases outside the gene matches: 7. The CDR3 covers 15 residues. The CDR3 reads CASSERGQGAGELFF. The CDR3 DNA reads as TGTGCCAGCAGTGAGAGGGGACAGGGCGCCGGGGAGCTGTTTTTT.